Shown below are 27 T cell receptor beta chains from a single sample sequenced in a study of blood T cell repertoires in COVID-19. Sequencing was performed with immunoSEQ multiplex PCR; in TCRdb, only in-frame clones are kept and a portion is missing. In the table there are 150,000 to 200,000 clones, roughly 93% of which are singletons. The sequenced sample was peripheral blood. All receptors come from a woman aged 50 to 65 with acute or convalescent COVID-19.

In nucleotides, the CDR3 is TGTGCCACCAGTCGGCAGGGGCTGGGATATGAAGCTTTCTTT. Translation gives CATSRQGLGYEAFF. The rearrangement uses TRBV15 and TRBJ1-1; D possibly corresponds to TRBD1 (6 bases). The V end was cut by 6 bases, the J end by 7 bases, with 18 bases between. This CDR3 has 14 residues. Germline CDR1 LNHNV, CDR2 YYDKDF (reference sequence). Full variable domain (remainder filled in from reference TRBV15 and TRBJ1-1): DAMVIQNPRYQVTQFGKPVTLSCSQTLNHNVMYWYQQKSSQAPKLLFHYYDKDFNNEADTPDNFQSRRPNTSFCFLDIRSPGLGDTAMYLCATSRQGLGYEAFFGQGTRLTVV.

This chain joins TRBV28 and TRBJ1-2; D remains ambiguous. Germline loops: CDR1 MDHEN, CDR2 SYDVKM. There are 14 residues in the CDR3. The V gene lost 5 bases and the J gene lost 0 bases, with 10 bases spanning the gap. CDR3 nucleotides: TGTGCCAGCAGTGCCCCCGGTGCTAACTATGGCTACACCTTC. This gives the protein CASSAPGANYGYTF.

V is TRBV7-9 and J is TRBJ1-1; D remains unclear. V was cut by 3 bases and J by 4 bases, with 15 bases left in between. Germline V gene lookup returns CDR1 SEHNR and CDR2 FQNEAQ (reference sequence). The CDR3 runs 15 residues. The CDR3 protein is CASSLTTRVGTEAFF. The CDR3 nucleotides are TGTGCCAGCAGCTTGACGACAAGAGTCGGCACTGAAGCTTTCTTT.

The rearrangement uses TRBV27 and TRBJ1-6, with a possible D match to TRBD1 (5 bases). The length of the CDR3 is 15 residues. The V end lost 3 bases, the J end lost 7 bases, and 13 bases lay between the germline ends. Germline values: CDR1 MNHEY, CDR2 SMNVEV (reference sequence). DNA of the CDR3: TGTGCCAGCAGTTTGGTTAGACAGTTGAATTCACCCCTCCACTTT. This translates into CASSLVRQLNSPLHF.

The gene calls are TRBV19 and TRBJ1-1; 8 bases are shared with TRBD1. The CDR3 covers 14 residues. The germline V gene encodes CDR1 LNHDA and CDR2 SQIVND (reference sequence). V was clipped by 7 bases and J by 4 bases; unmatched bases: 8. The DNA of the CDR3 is TGTGCCAGTATCGACAGGGGAGGTGTCACTGAAGCTTTCTTT. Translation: CASIDRGGVTEAFF.

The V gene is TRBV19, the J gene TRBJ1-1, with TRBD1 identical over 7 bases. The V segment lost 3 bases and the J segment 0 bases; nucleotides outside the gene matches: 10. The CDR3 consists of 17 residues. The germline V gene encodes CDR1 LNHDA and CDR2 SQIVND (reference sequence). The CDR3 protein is CASSMRGPGVMNTEAFF. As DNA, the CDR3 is TGTGCCAGTAGTATGAGGGGGCCCGGGGTAATGAACACTGAAGCTTTCTTT.

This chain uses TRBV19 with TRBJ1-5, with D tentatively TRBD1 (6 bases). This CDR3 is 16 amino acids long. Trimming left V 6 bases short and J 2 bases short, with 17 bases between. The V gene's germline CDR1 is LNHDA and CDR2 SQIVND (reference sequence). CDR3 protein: CASRAGTPSGNQPQHF. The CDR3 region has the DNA TGTGCCAGTAGGGCCGGGACACCTTCGGGCAATCAGCCCCAGCATTTT.

The CDR3: CAWRPPGLAGYNEQFF. The CDR3 DNA sequence: TGTGCCTGGAGGCCTCCGGGACTAGCGGGGTACAATGAGCAGTTCTTC. The chain is built from TRBV30 and TRBJ2-1; 13 nucleotides match TRBD2. Per the germline V gene, CDR1 is GTSNPN and CDR2 is SVGIG (reference sequence). The CDR3 totals 16 residues. With V trimmed by 3 bases and J by 4 bases, 6 bases remained unmatched.

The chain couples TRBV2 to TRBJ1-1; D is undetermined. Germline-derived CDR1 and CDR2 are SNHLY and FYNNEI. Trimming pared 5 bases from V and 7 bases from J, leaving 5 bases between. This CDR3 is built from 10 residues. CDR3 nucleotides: TGTGCCAGCAGTCAGTTTGAAGCTTTCTTT. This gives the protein CASSQFEAFF.

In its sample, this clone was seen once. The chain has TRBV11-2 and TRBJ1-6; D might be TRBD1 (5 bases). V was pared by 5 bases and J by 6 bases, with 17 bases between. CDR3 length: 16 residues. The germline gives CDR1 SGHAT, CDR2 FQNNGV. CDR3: CASSQDKINFNSPLHF. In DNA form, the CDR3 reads TGTGCCAGCAGCCAGGACAAGATTAACTTTAATTCACCCCTCCACTTT.

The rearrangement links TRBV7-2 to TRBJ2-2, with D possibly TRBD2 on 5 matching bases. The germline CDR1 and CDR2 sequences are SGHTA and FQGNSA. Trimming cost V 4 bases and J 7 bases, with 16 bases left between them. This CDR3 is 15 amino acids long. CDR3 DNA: TGTGCCAGCAGCTCAGGCACTAGAGGCCACGGGGAGCTGTTTTTT. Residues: CASSSGTRGHGELFF.

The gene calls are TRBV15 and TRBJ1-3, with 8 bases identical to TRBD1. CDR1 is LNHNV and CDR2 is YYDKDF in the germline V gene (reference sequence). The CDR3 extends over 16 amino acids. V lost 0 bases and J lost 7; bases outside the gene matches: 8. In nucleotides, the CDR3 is TGTGCCACCAGCAGAGATCGGCAGGGGGCATTCAACACCATATATTTT. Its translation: CATSRDRQGAFNTIYF.

In DNA, the CDR3 is TGTGCCAGCAGTTTATCCTCGTATAAGGAAACAGGGAAGTATATGAACACTGAAGCTTTCTTT. Translated, it gives CASSLSSYKETGKYMNTEAFF. The rearrangement links TRBV27 to TRBJ1-1, with TRBD1 as a possible D gene (6 bases). The CDR3 has 21 residues. V was shortened by 0 bases and J by 0 bases, with 26 bases between the two germline ends. CDR1 MNHEY and CDR2 SMNVEV come from the germline V gene (reference sequence).

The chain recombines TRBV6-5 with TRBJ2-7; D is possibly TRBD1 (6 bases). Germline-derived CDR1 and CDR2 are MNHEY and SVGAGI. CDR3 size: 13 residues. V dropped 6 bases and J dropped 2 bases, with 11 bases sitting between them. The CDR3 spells CASRLDRAYEQYF. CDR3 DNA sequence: TGTGCCAGCAGACTGGACAGAGCCTACGAGCAGTACTTC.

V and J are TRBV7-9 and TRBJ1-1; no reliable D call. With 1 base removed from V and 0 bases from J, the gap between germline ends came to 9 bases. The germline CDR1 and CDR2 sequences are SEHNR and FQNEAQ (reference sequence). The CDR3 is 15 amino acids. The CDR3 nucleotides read TGTGCCAGCAGCTTAGGGGCCGGATTGAACACTGAAGCTTTCTTT. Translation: CASSLGAGLNTEAFF.

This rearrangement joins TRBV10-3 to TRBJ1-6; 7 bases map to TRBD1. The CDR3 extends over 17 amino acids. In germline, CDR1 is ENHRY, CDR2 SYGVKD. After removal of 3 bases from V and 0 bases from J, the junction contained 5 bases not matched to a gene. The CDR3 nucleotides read TGTGCCATCAGTGAAAAAAGGGACAGCTCCTATAATTCACCCCTCCACTTT. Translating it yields CAISEKRDSSYNSPLHF.

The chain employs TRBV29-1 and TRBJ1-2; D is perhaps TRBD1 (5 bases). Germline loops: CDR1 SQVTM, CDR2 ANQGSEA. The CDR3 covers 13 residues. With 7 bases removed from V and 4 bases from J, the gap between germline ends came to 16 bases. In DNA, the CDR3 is TGCAGCGCTTACAGCCGGGGGAGCTATGGCTACACCTTC. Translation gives CSAYSRGSYGYTF.

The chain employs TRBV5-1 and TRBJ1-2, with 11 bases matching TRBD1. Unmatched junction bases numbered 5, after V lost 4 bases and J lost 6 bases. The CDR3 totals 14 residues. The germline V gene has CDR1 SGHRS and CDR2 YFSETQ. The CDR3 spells CASSPGQGADGYTF. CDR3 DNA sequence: TGCGCCAGCAGCCCAGGACAGGGGGCGGATGGCTACACCTTC.

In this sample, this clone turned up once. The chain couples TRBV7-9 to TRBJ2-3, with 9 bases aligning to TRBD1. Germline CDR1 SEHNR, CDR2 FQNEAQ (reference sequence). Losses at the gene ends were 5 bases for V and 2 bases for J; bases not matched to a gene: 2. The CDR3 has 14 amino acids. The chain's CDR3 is CASSIQGATDTQYF. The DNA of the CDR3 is TGTGCCAGCAGCATACAGGGGGCCACAGATACGCAGTATTTT.

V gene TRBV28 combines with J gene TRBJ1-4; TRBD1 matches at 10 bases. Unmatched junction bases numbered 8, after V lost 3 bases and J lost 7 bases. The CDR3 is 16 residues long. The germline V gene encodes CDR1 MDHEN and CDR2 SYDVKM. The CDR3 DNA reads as TGTGCCAGCAGTTTCGGACAGGGGGTAGGGGGTGAAAAACTGTTTTTT. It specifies CASSFGQGVGGEKLFF. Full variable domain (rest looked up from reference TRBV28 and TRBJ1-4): DVKVTQSSRYLVKRTGEKVFLECVQDMDHENMFWYRQDPGLGLRLIYFSYDVKMKEKGDIPEGYSVSREKKERFSLILESASTNQTSMYLCASSFGQGVGGEKLFFGSGTQLSVL.

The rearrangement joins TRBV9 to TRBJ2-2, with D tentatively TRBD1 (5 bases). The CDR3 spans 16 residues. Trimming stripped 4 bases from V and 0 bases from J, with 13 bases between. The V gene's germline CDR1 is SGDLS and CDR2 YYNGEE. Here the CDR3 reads CASSFRATTNTGELFF. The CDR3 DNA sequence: TGTGCCAGCAGCTTCAGGGCCACAACGAACACCGGGGAGCTGTTTTTT.

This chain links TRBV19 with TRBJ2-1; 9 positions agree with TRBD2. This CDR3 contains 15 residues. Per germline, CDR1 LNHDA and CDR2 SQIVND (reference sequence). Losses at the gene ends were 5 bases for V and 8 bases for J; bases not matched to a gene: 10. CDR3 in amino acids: CASSLRLAESHEQFF. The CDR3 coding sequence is TGTGCCAGTAGTTTAAGACTAGCGGAGTCCCATGAGCAGTTCTTC. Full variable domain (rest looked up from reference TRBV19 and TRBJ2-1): DGGITQSPKYLFRKEGQNVTLSCEQNLNHDAMYWYRQDPGQGLRLIYYSQIVNDFQKGDIAEGYSVSREKKESFPLTVTSAQKNPTAFYLCASSLRLAESHEQFFGPGTRLTVL.

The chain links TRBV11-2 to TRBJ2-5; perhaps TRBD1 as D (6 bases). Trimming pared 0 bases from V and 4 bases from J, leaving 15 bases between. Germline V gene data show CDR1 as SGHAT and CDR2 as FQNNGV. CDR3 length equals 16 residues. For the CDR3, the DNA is TGTGCCAGCAGCTTAGAGGGTGGGGGCCGGATAGAGACCCAGTACTTC. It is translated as CASSLEGGGRIETQYF. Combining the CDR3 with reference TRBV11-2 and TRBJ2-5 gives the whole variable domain EAGVAQSPRYKIIEKRQSVAFWCNPISGHATLYWYQQILGQGPKLLIQFQNNGVVDDSQLPKDRFSAERLKGVDSTLKIQPAKLEDSAVYLCASSLEGGGRIETQYFGPGTRLLVL.

The CDR3 region is CASINRGRNTEAFF. Written as DNA, the CDR3 is TGTGCCAGCATCAACAGGGGGCGTAACACTGAAGCTTTCTTT. This chain joins TRBV6-6 and TRBJ1-1; 9 positions match TRBD1. Per germline, CDR1 MNHNY and CDR2 SVGAGI (reference sequence). Trimming at V came to 7 bases and at J to 2 bases, leaving 5 bases not matched to a gene. The CDR3 runs to 14 residues.

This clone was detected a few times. The CDR3 loop reads CASSQSPMYGYTF. CDR3 bases: TGTGCCAGCAGCCAATCCCCAATGTATGGCTACACCTTC. V and J are TRBV6-5 and TRBJ1-2; D not certain. The germline CDR1 and CDR2 sequences are MNHEY and SVGAGI. V dropped 6 bases and J dropped 5 bases, with 13 bases sitting between them. This CDR3 is built from 13 residues.

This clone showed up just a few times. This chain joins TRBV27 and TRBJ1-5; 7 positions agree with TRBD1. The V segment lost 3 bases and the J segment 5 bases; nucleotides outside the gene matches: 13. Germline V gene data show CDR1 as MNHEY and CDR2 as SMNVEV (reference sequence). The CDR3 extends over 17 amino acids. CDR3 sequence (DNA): TGTGCCAGCAGTTTTACGACAGGGCTGGAAAGCGATCAGCCCCAGCATTTT. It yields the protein CASSFTTGLESDQPQHF.

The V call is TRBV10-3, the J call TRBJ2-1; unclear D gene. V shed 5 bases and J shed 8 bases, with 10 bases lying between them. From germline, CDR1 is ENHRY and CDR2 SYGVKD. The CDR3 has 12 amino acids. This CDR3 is CAISLNSDEQFF. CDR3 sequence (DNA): TGTGCCATCAGTCTAAACTCCGATGAGCAGTTCTTC.